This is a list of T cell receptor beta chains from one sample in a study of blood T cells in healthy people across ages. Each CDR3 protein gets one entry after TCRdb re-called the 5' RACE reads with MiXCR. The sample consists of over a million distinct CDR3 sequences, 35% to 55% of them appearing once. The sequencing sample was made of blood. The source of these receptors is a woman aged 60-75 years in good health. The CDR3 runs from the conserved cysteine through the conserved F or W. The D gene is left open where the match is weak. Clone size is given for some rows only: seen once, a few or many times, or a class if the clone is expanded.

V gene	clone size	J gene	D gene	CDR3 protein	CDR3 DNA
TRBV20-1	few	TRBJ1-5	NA	CSARVGGSSNQPQHF	TGCAGTGCTAGAGTAGGAGGGAGTAGCAATCAGCCCCAGCATTTT
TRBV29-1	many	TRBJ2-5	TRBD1	CSVVDRAIGETQYF	TGCAGCGTTGTCGACAGGGCTATTGGAGAGACCCAGTACTTC
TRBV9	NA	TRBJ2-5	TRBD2	CASSVGVSTSANEQYF	TGTGCCAGCAGCGTAGGAGTTTCGACTAGCGCTAATGAGCAGTACTTC
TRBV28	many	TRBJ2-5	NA	CASSSRRGWAEETQYF	TGTGCCAGCAGTTCCCGCAGGGGTTGGGCAGAAGAGACCCAGTACTTC
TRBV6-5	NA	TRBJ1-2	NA	CASTPGGNYGYTF	TGTGCCAGCACGCCGGGGGGAAACTATGGCTACACCTTC
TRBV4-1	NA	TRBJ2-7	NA	CASSQRSASCEQYF	TGCGCCAGCAGCCAAAGAAGTGCTTCCTGCGAGCAGTACTTC
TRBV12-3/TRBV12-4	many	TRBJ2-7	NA	CASSLGRYEQYF	TGTGCCAGCAGTTTAGGGCGTTACGAGCAGTACTTC
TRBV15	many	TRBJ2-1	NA	CATRQDNEQFF	TGTGCCACCAGACAGGATAATGAGCAGTTCTTC
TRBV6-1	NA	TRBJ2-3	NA	CASTRTGSLRSQYF	TGTGCCAGCACACGGACGGGCTCGCTCCGATCGCAGTATTTT
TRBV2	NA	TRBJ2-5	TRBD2	CASSAGLAEQETQYF	TGTGCCAGCAGTGCGGGACTAGCGGAACAAGAGACCCAGTACTTC
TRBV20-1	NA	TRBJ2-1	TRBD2	CSALRGAGGGTYDEQFF	TGCAGTGCCCTCCGGGGAGCGGGAGGAGGCACCTACGATGAGCAGTTCTTC
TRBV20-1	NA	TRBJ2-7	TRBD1	CSARTGGVEQYF	TGCAGTGCTAGGACAGGGGGCGTCGAGCAGTACTTC
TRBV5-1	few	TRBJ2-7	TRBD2	CASTARPGLASLGNEQYF	TGCGCCAGCACCGCTAGACCGGGACTAGCGTCGCTTGGGAACGAGCAGTACTTC
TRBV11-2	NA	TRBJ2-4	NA	CASSVARRVNIQYF	TGTGCCAGCAGCGTAGCGAGGAGGGTAAACATTCAGTACTTC
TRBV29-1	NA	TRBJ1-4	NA	CSVGAPYSGVTNEKLFF	TGCAGCGTCGGGGCCCCCTACTCAGGGGTGACTAATGAAAAACTGTTTTTT
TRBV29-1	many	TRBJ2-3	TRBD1	CSAAGTASTDTQYF	TGCAGCGCTGCCGGGACAGCAAGCACAGATACGCAGTATTTT
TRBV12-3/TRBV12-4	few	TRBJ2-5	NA	CASRGFGAQETQYF	TGTGCCAGCAGGGGGTTTGGAGCCCAAGAGACCCAGTACTTC
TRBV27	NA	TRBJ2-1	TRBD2	CASAPLAGGAGSCNEQFF	TGTGCCAGCGCCCCTCTAGCGGGGGGCGCAGGATCCTGCAATGAGCAGTTCTTC
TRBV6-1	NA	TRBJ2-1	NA	CASSDRASSYNEQFF	TGTGCCAGCAGTGACCGGGCTAGCTCCTACAATGAGCAGTTCTTC
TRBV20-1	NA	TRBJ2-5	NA	CSAAGTSSVGQYF	TGCAGTGCGGCCGGGACAAGCTCTGTGGGGCAGTACTTC
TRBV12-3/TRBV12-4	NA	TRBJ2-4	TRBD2	CASSLGLFPPSPIGAGEAKNIQYF	TGTGCCAGCAGTTTGGGCCTTTTTCCCCCTAGTCCCATAGGCGCGGGAGAGGCCAAAAACATTCAGTACTTC
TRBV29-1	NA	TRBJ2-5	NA	CSVYSTGETQYF	TGCAGCGTTTATAGTACAGGGGAGACCCAGTACTTC
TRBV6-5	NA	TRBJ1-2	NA	CASSQPGGDYGYTF	TGTGCCAGCAGCCAGCCGGGAGGCGATTATGGCTACACCTTC
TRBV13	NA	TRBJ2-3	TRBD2	CASSSDGTSGRWSTDTQYF	TGTGCCAGCAGCAGCGACGGGACTAGCGGGAGGTGGAGCACAGATACGCAGTATTTT
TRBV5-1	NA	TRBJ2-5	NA	CASSLPDSTQTQYF	TGCGCCAGCAGCTTGCCGGACAGCACCCAGACCCAGTACTTC
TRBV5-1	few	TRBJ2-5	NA	CASRGESATQYF	TGCGCCAGCAGGGGGGAGAGTGCGACCCAGTACTTC
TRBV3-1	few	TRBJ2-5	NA	CASSQDAWRNLGQETQYF	TGTGCCAGCAGCCAAGATGCGTGGAGGAACTTGGGACAAGAGACCCAGTACTTC
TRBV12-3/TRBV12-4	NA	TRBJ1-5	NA	CASSPTISAGQPQHF	TGTGCCAGCAGTCCGACAATCTCGGCGGGGCAGCCCCAGCATTTT
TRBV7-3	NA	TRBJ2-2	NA	CASSLNAWDGNTGELFF	TGTGCCAGCAGCCTAAATGCTTGGGACGGCAACACCGGGGAGCTGTTTTTT
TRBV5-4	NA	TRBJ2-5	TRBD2	CASSRPGDERGSQETQYF	TGTGCCAGCTCACGCCCGGGGGACGAGCGGGGCAGCCAAGAGACCCAGTACTTC
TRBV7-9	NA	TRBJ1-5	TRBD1	CASSPKGETGRGQPQHF	TGTGCCAGCAGCCCCAAGGGGGAGACAGGGAGAGGTCAGCCCCAGCATTTT
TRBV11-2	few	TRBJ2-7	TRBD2	CASSQNLAGGTYEQYF	TGTGCCAGCAGCCAAAACCTAGCGGGGGGGACCTACGAGCAGTACTTC
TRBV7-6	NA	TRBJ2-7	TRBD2	CASSTGTMVYEQYF	TGTGCCAGCAGCACCGGGACTATGGTCTACGAGCAGTACTTC
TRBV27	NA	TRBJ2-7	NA	CASSVQGHSYEQYF	TGCGCCAGCAGTGTACAGGGCCACTCCTACGAGCAGTACTTC
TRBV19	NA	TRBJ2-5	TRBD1	CASRPGGKETQYF	TGTGCCAGTAGGCCAGGGGGCAAAGAGACCCAGTACTTC
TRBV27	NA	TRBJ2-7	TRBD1	CASSPSDRSGEQYF	TGTGCCAGCAGTCCGTCGGACAGGTCAGGCGAGCAGTACTTC
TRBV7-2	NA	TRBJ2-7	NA	CASSFTSNYEQYF	TGTGCCAGCAGCTTTACTAGTAACTACGAGCAGTACTTC
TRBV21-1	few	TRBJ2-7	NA	CASSKRWKMGPYEQYF	TGTGCCAGCAGCAAAAGGTGGAAAATGGGTCCCTACGAGCAGTACTTC
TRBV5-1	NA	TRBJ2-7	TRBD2	CASSMGLADYEQYF	TGCGCCAGCAGCATGGGACTAGCGGACTACGAGCAGTACTTC
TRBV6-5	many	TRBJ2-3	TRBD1	CASSYPGQAPILYF	TGTGCCAGCAGTTACCCGGGACAGGCCCCTATTCTGTATTTT